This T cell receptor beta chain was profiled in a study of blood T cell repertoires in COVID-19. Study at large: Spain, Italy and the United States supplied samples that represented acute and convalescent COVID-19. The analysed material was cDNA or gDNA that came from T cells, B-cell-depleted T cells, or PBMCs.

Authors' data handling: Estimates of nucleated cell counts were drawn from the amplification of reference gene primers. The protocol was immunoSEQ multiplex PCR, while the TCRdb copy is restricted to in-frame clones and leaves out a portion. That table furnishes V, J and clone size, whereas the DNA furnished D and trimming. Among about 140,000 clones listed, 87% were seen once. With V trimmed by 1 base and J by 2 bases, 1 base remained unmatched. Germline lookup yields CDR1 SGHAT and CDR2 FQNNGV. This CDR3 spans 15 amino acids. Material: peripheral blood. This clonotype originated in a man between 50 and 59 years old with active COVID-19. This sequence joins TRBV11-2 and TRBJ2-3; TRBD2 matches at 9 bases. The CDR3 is CASSLGLADTDTQYF. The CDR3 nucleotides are TGTGCCAGCAGCTTAGGACTAGCGGACACAGATACGCAGTATTTT.